The source of this T cell receptor (beta chain) is a study of ipilimumab plus nivolumab after autologous stem cell transplantation. For the study at large: Median doses per patient: a few ipilimumab, about eight nivolumab.

Patients got ipilimumab 1 mg/kg beginning 14 to 28 days post-transplant. Through week 26, nivolumab 3 mg/kg IV was given weeks 1, 4, 7, 10, then biweekly. Sequencing was performed with immunoSEQ multiplex PCR; in TCRdb, only in-frame clones are kept and a portion is missing. Altogether fewer than 95,000 clones are present, approximately 86% being singletons, with the ten largest covering approximately 2.2%. The V gene's germline CDR1 is MNHNY and CDR2 SVGAGI (reference sequence). This CDR3 spans 13 amino acids. V was pared by 5 bases and J by 9 bases, with 11 bases between. This TCR was recovered from a male donor with diffuse large B-cell lymphoma. Here the sequenced sample was PBMCs, taken in a trial of ipilimumab plus nivolumab as post-transplant consolidation. This rearrangement joins TRBV6-6 to TRBJ1-6; D not certain. CDR3 region: CASSPTPSSPLHF. Written as DNA, the CDR3 is TGTGCCAGCAGTCCTACGCCGAGTTCACCCCTCCACTTT.